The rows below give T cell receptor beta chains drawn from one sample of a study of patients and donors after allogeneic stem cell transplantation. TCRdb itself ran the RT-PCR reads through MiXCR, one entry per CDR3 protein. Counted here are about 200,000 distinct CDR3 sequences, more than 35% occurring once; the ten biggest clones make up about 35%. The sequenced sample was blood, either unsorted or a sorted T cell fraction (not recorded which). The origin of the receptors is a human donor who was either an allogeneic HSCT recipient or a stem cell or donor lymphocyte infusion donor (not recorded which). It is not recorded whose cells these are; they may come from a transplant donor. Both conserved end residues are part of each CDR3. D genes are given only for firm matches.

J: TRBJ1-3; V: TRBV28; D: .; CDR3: CASSSLEVPIYF
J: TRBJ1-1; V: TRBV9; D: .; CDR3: CASSVGVGGATEAFF
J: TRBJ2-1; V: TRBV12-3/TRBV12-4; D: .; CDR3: CASSFVGDEQFF
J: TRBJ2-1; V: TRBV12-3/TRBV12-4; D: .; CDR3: CASRLYEQFF
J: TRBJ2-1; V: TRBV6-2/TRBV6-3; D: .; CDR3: CASSYSLVSGAGHNEQFF
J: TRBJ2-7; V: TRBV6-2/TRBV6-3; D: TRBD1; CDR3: CASSYSILARDRGYEQYF
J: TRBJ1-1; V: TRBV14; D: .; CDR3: CASSLLIDTEAFF
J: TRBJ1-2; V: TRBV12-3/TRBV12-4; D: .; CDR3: CASSPRRTASDGYTF
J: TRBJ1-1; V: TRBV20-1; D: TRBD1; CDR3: CSARGRQGWTEAFF
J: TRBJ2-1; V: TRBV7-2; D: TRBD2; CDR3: CASSHTSGRVSYNEQFF
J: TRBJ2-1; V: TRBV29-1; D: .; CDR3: CSVLGPNNEQFF
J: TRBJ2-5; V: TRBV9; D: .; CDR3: CASSGGPFETQYF
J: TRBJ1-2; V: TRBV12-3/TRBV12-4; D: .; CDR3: CASSLRVNYGYTF
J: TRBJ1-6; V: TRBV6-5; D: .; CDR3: CASSYSDPDNSPLHF
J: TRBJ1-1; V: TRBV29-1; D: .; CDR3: CSGLTLNTEAFF
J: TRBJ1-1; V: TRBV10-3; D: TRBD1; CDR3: CAISGTGVKNTEAFF
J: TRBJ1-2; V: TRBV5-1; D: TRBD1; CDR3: CASNVVTGVDGYTF
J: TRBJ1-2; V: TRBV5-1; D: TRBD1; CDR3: CASRYDRANGYTF
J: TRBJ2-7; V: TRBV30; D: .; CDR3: CAWSRDHSSYEQYF
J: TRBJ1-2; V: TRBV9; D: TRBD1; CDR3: CASSVMRGRGYTF
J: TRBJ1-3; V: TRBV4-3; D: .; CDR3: CASSQSVGSGNTIYF
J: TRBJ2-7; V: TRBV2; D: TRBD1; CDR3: CASRGGTGWPIEQYF
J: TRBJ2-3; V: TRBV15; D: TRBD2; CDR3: CATSSLLADTRDTQYF
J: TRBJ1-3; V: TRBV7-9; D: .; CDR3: CASSLGLPTRRLSGNTIYF
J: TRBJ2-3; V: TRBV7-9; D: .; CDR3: CASSFRTYTDTQYF
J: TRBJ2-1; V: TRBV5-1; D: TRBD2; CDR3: CASAPERGYNEQFF
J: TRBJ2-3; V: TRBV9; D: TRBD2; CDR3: CASSIEGGAGALPSTDTQYF
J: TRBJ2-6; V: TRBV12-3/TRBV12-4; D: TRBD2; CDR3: CASTRLAGGSGANVLTF
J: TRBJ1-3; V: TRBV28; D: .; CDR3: CASSLGGRAGNTIYF
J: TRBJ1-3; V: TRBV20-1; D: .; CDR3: CSARDRGASGNTIYF
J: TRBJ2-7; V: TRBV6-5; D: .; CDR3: CASGMASATYEQYF
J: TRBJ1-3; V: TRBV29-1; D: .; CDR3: CSVSRDLSGNTIYF
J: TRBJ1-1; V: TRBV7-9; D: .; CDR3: CASSLARVGEAFF